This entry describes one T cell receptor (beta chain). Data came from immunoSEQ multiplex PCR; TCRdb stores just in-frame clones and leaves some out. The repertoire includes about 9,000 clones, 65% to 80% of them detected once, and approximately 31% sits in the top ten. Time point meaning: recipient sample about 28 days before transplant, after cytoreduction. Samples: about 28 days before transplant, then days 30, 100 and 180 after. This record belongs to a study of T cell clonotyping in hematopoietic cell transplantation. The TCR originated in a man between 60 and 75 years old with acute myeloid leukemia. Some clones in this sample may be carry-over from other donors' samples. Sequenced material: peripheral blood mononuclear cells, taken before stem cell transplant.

CDR3 loop: CASSSGGGGYNEQFF. As DNA, the CDR3 is TGTGCCAGCAGTTCCGGTGGCGGGGGCTACAATGAGCAGTTCTTC. The J gene is TRBJ2-1, the V gene TRBV2, with 7 bases matching TRBD2. CDR1 is SNHLY, CDR2 FYNNEI, per germline. The ends lost 5 bases at V and 3 bases at J; junction bases unmatched: 7. The CDR3 spans 15 residues. The full variable domain, completed using reference TRBV2 and TRBJ2-1, is EPEVTQTPSHQVTQMGQEVILRCVPISNHLYFYWYRQILGQKVEFLVSFYNNEISEKSEIFDDQFSVERPDGSNFTLKIRSTKLEDSAMYFCASSSGGGGYNEQFFGPGTRLTVL.